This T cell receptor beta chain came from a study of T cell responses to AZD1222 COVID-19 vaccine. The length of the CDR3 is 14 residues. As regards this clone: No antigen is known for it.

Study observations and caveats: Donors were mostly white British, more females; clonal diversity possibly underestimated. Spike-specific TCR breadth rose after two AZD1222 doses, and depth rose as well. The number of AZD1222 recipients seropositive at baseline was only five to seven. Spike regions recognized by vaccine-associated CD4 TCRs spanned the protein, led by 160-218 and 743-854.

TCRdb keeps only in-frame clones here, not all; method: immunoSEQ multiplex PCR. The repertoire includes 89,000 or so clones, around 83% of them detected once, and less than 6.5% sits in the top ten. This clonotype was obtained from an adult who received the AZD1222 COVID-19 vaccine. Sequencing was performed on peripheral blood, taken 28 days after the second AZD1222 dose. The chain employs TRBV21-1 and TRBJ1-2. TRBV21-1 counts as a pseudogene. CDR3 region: CASSCPGKGYGYTF. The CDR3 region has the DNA TGTGCCAGCAGCTGCCCCGGGAAAGGATATGGCTACACCTTC.